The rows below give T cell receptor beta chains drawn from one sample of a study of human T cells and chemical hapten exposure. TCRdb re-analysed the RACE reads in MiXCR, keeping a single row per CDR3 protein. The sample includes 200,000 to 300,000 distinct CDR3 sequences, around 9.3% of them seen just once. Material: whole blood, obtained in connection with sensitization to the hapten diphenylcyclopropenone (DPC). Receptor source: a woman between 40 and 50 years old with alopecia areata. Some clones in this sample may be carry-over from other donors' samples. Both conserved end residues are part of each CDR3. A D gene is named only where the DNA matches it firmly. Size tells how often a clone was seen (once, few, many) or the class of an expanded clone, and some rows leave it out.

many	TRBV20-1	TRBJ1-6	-	TGCAGTGATCGATCTCTGAATTCACCCCTCCACTTT	CSDRSLNSPLHF
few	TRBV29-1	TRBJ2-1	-	TGCAGCGCTGGAATGAACAATGAGCAGTTCTTC	CSAGMNNEQFF
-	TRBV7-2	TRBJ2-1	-	TGTGCCAGCAGCGGACTGGGGGTCTTGTATGAGCAGTTCTTC	CASSGLGVLYEQFF
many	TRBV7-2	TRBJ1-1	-	TGTGCCAGCAGCTTAGCGACAGGCCTGAACACTGAAGCTTTCTTT	CASSLATGLNTEAFF
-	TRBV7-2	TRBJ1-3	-	TGTGCCAGCAGCCCTGGGGCGCCTGGAAACACCATATATTTT	CASSPGAPGNTIYF
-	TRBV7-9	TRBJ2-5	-	TGTGCCAGCAGCCGAGGAGAAAGGGGCCAAGAGACCCAGTACTTC	CASSRGERGQETQYF
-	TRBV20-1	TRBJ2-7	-	TGCAGTGCTTGGCGCTACCCCCCGGGGGAGCAGTACTTC	CSAWRYPPGEQYF
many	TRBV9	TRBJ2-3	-	TGTGCCAGCACCCGGGGGCAAGATACGCAGTATTTT	CASTRGQDTQYF
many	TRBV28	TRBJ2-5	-	TGTGCCAGCAGTTTATTAGCAGGGGGGAAGACCCAGTACTTC	CASSLLAGGKTQYF
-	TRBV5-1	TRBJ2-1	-	TGCGCCAGCAGCTGGGACGGGGAACGGAGCTCCTACAATGAGCAGTTCTTC	CASSWDGERSSYNEQFF
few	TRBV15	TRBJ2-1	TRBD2	TGTGCCACCAGCAGAGAAGGACTAGCGGCGGTCAATGAGCAGTTCTTC	CATSREGLAAVNEQFF
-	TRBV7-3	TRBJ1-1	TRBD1	TGTGCCAGCAGCTCGCAACAGGGGTCCACTGAAGCTTTCTTT	CASSSQQGSTEAFF
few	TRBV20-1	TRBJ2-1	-	TGCAGTGCCACTCAAGGGGGATACAATGAGCAGTTCTTC	CSATQGGYNEQFF
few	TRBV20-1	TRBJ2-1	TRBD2	TGCAGTGCTAGACCGGGACTAGCGGGAGCTGGCGAGCAGTTCTTC	CSARPGLAGAGEQFF
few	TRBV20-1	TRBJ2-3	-	TGCAGTGCTAGGGACTACCGAAGCACAGATACGCAGTATTTT	CSARDYRSTDTQYF
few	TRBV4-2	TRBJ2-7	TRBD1	TGTGCCAGCAGTCCGACAGGGGCCTACTCCTACGAGCAGTACTTC	CASSPTGAYSYEQYF
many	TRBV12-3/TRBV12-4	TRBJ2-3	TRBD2	TGTGCCAGCAGCGCGAGCGGGAGTCTGCAGTATTTT	CASSASGSLQYF
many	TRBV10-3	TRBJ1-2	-	TGTGCCATCAGTGAGCCCCCGGGTGGGCGCGGCTATGGCTACACCTTC	CAISEPPGGRGYGYTF
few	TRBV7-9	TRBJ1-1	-	TGTGCCAGCAGCTTCTCACGGGGCACTGAAGCTTTCTTT	CASSFSRGTEAFF
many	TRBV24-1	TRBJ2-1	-	TGTGCCACCAGTGAATACAATGAGCAGTTCTTC	CATSEYNEQFF
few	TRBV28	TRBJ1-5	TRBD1	TGTGCCAGCAGTTTCCTTGTCGGGACAGGGAATCAGCCCCAGCATTTT	CASSFLVGTGNQPQHF
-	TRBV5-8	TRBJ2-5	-	TGTGCCAGCAGCTTTGAACAGGAGCCCCAGTACTTC	CASSFEQEPQYF
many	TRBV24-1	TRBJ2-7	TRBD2	TGTGCCACCAGCGCCGGGACTAGCGGGATGAACGAGCAGTACTTC	CATSAGTSGMNEQYF
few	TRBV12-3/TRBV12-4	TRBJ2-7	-	TGTGCCAGCAGATGGGGGGATTCCTACGAGCAGTACTTC	CASRWGDSYEQYF
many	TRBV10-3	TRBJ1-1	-	TGTGCCATCAGGAGAGGGGGGAACACTGAAGCTTTCTTT	CAIRRGGNTEAFF
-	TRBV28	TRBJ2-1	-	TGTGCCAGCGCCAGGGGAGGGAGGGCCAGGAATGAGCAGTTCTTC	CASARGGRARNEQFF
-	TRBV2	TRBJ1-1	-	TGTGCCAGCAGTCTGACTCGCCTGAACACTGAAGCTTTCTTT	CASSLTRLNTEAFF
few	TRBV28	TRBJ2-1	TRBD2	TGTGCCAGCAGTCTCTCGGGGGGAGGCAGCGAGCAGTTCTTC	CASSLSGGGSEQFF
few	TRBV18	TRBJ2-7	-	TGTGCCAGCTCTCACCGGGGGTACGAGCAGTACTTC	CASSHRGYEQYF
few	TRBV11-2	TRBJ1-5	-	TGTGCCAGCAGCTTATCGGGATATCAGCCCCAGCATTTT	CASSLSGYQPQHF
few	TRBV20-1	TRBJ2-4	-	TGCAGTGCTCCTCAGGAAAACATTCAGTACTTC	CSAPQENIQYF
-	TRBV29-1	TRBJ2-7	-	TGCAGCGCTCGGCGGGGATCCTACGAGCAGTACTTC	CSARRGSYEQYF
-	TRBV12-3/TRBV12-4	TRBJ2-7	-	TGTGCCAGCAGTTCTCTGACAGCTTACGAGCAGTACTTC	CASSSLTAYEQYF
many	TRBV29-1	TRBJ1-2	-	TGCAGCGCTGAGGGGTTTATCGGAACCTATGGCTACACCTTC	CSAEGFIGTYGYTF
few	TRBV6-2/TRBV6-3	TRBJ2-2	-	TGTGCCAGCAGTTACATCCCGAGCACCGGGGAGCTGTTTTTT	CASSYIPSTGELFF
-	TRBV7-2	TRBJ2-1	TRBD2	TGTGCCAGCAGCTTATACAGGAGCGGGAGCACGGCTGAGCAGTTCTTC	CASSLYRSGSTAEQFF
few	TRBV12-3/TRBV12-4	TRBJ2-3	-	TGTGCCAGCAGCGGTATTTCGGATACGCAGTATTTT	CASSGISDTQYF
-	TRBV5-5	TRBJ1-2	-	TGTGCCAGCAGCCCCCGCGGGAATGAGGGATCCTATGGCTACACCTTC	CASSPRGNEGSYGYTF
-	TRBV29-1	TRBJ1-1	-	TGCAGCGTTGTAGAGGGATCGCCTGAAGCTTTCTTT	CSVVEGSPEAFF
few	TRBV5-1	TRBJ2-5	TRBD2	TGCGCCAGCAGCATACCTAGCGGGACGGCCCAAGAGACCCAGTACTTC	CASSIPSGTAQETQYF
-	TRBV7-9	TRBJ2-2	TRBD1	TGTGCCAGCAAGGGACAGGGTTACACCGGGGAGCTGTTTTTT	CASKGQGYTGELFF